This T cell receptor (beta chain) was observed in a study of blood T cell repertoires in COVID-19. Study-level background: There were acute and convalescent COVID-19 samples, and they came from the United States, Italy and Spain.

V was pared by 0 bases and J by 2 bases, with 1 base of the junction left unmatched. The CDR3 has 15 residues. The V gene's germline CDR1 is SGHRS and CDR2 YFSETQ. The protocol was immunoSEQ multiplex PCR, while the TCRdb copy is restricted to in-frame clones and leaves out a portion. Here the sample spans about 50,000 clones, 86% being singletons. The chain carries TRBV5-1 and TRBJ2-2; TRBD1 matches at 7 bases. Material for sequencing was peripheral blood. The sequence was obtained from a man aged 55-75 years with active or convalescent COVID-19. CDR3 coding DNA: TGCGCCAGCAGCTTGGGGACAGGTAACACCGGGGAGCTGTTTTTT. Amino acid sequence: CASSLGTGNTGELFF.